The 3 T cell receptor beta chains reported below all come from one sample, sequenced in a study of T-cell reconstitution after alpha-beta-depleted transplantation in children. For TCRbeta, the library was prepared with unique molecular identifiers. One entry per CDR3 protein, called by TCRdb with MiXCR from the PCR reads. This table holds more than 450,000 distinct CDR3 sequences, approximately 16% found once. Material: PBMCs from the stem cell graft donor, obtained from the stem cell graft. All receptors come from a human donor who donated a stem cell graft to a child with acute lymphoblastic leukemia.

A few counts support this clonotype. The J gene is TRBJ2-7, the V gene TRBV12-3 or TRBV12-4; 10 nucleotides match TRBD2. Trimming at V came to 6 bases and at J to 2 bases, leaving 7 bases not matched to a gene. The CDR3 is 15 residues long. CDR3 loop: CASSQSGRGAYEQYF. In nucleotides, the CDR3 is TGTGCCAGCAGCCAAAGCGGGAGGGGGGCCTACGAGCAGTACTTC.

This clonotype came up a few times. The chain combines TRBV2 with TRBJ2-5, with 9 bases aligning to TRBD2. With V trimmed by 6 bases and J by 4 bases, 9 bases remained unmatched. CDR1 is SNHLY and CDR2 is FYNNEI in the germline V gene. The CDR3 spans 15 residues. The CDR3 bases are TGTGCCAGCAGGTCCGGCGCGGGAGGGCCAGAGACCCAGTACTTC. Translating gives CASRSGAGGPETQYF.

This clonotype was seen only a few times. The chain recombines TRBV9 with TRBJ2-6; tentatively, D is TRBD1 or TRBD2 (5 bases each). This CDR3 comprises 16 residues. CDR1 is SGDLS, CDR2 YYNGEE, per germline. The V end lost 3 bases, the J end lost 9 bases, and 19 bases lay between the germline ends. The DNA for the CDR3 is TGTGCCAGCAGCGCTGGGGGATGGCGGCTAGTCAACGTCCTGACTTTC. Amino acid sequence: CASSAGGWRLVNVLTF.